One TCR beta chain is described in this entry. No cognate antigen has been identified for it. No base qualities exist here, and no much larger clone lies one base off it. Libraries were made using the immunoSEQ multiplex PCR assay. Adaptive Biotechnologies carried out high-throughput TCR-beta CDR3 sequencing of genomic DNA for most patients. As for how the authors treated the data: TCR sequencing data for roughly 20 patients were retrieved from Adaptive's ImmunoSEQ software; a few other patients were processed with MiXCR and VDJtools. CDR3 nucleotide sequences shared by donor and recipient were removed because the origin of these sequences could not be assigned. To be classed as alloreactive, a clone needed at least 2-fold expansion over unstimulated cells and a minimum CFSE-low frequency of 0.002% (template counts) or 0.001% (read counts). Clones were considered mappable if detected in sequenced pre-transplant spleen, lymph node, or MLR CFSE-low populations of the donor or recipient. The cumulative frequency of alloreactive clones was calculated as a percentage of all sequences, weighted by copy number. In TCRdb, the immuneACCESS table is reduced to in-frame sequences with V and J assigned. These tables do not hold every clone; where another copy was compared, an unresolved V gene accounts for under half, and the others remain unexplained. The DNA was the basis for D and trimming; V, J and clone size are from that table. Counted in this sample were over 65,000 clones; around 93% of them appeared once. Of the sample, roughly 0.7% falls within the top ten clones.

Blood samples were collected up to 4 times in the first month after transplant and then at least monthly when available. The germline V gene (reference sequence) supplies CDR1 GTSNPN and CDR2 SVGIG. The CDR3, cysteine through phenylalanine, is 12 amino acids long. This entry keeps only the CDR3 DNA: 36 bases, framed from base 1. The germline ends are 6 bases apart after V is trimmed by 3 bases and J by 0 bases. The sample comes from a study of graft-versus-host responses after intestinal transplantation (dated by TCRdb to about 2021). A note on the overall study: The transplants that recipients got were multivisceral, liver-intestinal, or isolated intestinal. A cohort of about 25 intestinal transplant recipients, including one retransplant, was enrolled, and a few patients lacking pretransplant specimens were excluded. To identify alloreactive clones, pre-transplant mixed lymphocyte reaction products were sequenced and then compared with unstimulated pre-transplant donor and recipient T cells. Samples from a few later patients were sequenced in-house on an Illumina MiSeq with MiXCR processing rather than by the commercial service. Every recipient was given anti-thymocyte globulin induction, then maintenance tacrolimus and steroids for 3 to 4 years. After intestinal transplantation, graft-versus-host and host-versus-graft alloreactive T cell clones in the graft, circulation and bone marrow were tracked using bulk TCR-beta CDR3 sequencing. Donor T cell macrochimerism was defined as a peak of at least 4% donor T cells among recipient peripheral blood mononuclear cells.

General findings and caveats noted by the study authors: GvH clones turned up in recipient bone marrow, with some appearing earlier in ileal mucosa or blood, a pattern consistent with an intestinal mucosal origin. In the allografts of patients with donor T cell macrochimerism, GvH to HvG T cell clonal ratios were high. The conclusions were limited by the relatively low number and heterogeneity of the intestinal transplant patients. Peak levels of circulating GvH clones were associated with declines in HvG clones early after transplant.

This material consisted of PBMCs, taken 98 days after intestinal transplantation. This TCR was recovered from a human patient who received an intestinal transplant, so some T cells may come from the graft donor. This chain is built from TRBV30 and TRBJ2-7, with the D gene not confidently named. Read as DNA, the sequence is TGTGCCTGGAGCAGAAGCTCCTACGAGCAGTACTTC. Its translation is CAWSRSSYEQYF.